A few counts support the clone carrying this T cell receptor (beta chain). Its antigen is unknown. V lost 5 bases, J lost 5 bases, and 4 bases stayed unmatched. This CDR3 has 15 amino acids. Germline CDR1 SEHNR, CDR2 FQNEAQ (reference sequence). The entry originates in a study of CD8 T cells in ankylosing spondylitis. The TCR beta libraries were generated through quantitative 5'-RACE incorporating molecular barcodes. TCRdb analysed the 5' RACE reads with MiXCR anew, one entry per CDR3 protein. The sample lists 270,000 or so distinct CDR3 sequences, 18% seen once, with about a third in the top ten. Findings and limits, study-wide: Matched ankylosing spondylitis synovial fluid reportedly showed significant enrichment of disease-linked clones.

The genes are TRBV7-9 and TRBJ2-1, with 12 bases that match TRBD2. This TCR was recovered from a male donor with ankylosing spondylitis or in good health (not recorded which). Material: blood, either unsorted or a sorted T cell fraction (not recorded which). This CDR3 reads CASSPSGRADNEQFF. DNA for the CDR3: TGTGCCAGCAGCCCTAGCGGGAGGGCCGACAATGAGCAGTTCTTC.